This paragraph reports one T cell receptor beta chain. Its antigen is not identified. UMI-tagged TRB cDNA libraries were built via 5' RACE. TCRdb re-called the 5' RACE reads and shows each CDR3 protein once, DNA omitted. Here the sample table reports roughly 110,000 distinct CDR3 sequences. The sample comes from a study of CXCR3-negative and CXCR3-positive naive CD8 T cells. On the study more broadly: Libraries each contributed about 1.5 +/- 0.3 million TRB reads, for around 140 million in total. Study observations and caveats: TRBV-TRBJ usage was similar across naive CXCR3 subsets but distinct in memory cells. CXCR3-positive naive cells had more hydrophobic TRB CDR3s than CXCR3-negative naive cells.

CDR1 is LGHNA and CDR2 is YSLEER in the germline V gene. This CDR3 comprises 12 residues. Specimen: naive CXCR3+ CD8+ T cells from blood. Subset given: CD45RO-CCR7+CD27+CD95- naive CD8+ T cells expressing CXCR3 (TNR3+). The clonotype comes from a human donor in good health. Some clones in this sample may be carry-over from other donors' samples. V gene TRBV4-3 combines with J gene TRBJ2-7; the TCRdb call, TRBD1, lacks DNA for checking. The CDR3 here is CASSQDPTRGYF.